This T cell receptor beta chain comes out of a study of cytomegalovirus exposure and HLA in healthy donors (dated by TCRdb to the late 2010s). The study in broad terms: According to an earlier analysis of 550 to 750 of the donors, 150 million to 200 million T cells yielded 117 million unique TCR beta sequences and about 300 Gb of sequence data. Approximately 310 gigabases of sequencing data and roughly 80 million unique TCR sequences made up an early release that covered several hundred HLA-typed donors. The genetic ancestry cluster associated with self-reported Caucasian donors included 81% of the 350 to 500 genotyped donors. The aim of the study was to test whether cataloging public T cell receptors could identify signatures of past pathogen exposure. The study used immunosequencing to profile the T cell repertoires of more than 650 subjects and linked those repertoires to cytomegalovirus serostatus. In addition to the first cohort of hundreds of subjects, a separate validation cohort of about 120 different subjects was used. To predict cytomegalovirus infection status, the study brought together high-throughput TCR immunosequencing, statistical association of individual TCRs with disease status, and machine learning. A later analysis re-examined previously published TCR beta repertoires from roughly 650 donors and added high-resolution HLA genotyping to investigate patterns of TCR occurrence. In the later analysis, no new phenotypic data were used to find candidate immune exposures; instead, reliance was placed on TCR beta sequences and their occurrence across donors. In an earlier analysis of a few hundred of the donors, high-throughput TCR beta sequencing was used to judge whether each TCR beta V gene segment behaved as functional or pseudogenic. Donor age, sex, ethnicity and CMV serostatus were collected together with the repertoire data. Genome-wide SNP genotypes for about 55% of the 666 donors were used in a later genetic analysis, which treated that subset as a discovery cohort. Every repertoire in the discovery cohort had been generated on one and the same sequencing platform. HLA typing included class I and class II loci at four-digit resolution. The number of typed donors differed by locus: roughly 620-640 for A, B, C, DRB1 and DQB1; some 540 for DQA1; approximately 600 for DPA1; and about 470 for DPB1. Roughly 5 DR-DQ haplotypes were handled as single units for association and clustering, since linkage in the cohort was strong. On average, about 240,000 unique TCR beta nucleotide sequences were sequenced per donor among 350 to 400 genotyped donors of the cohort, with about 17% of those sequences being non-productive.

Libraries were prepared through the immunoSEQ multiplex PCR assay. The multiplex PCR relied on a mix of 60 forward primers for TCR Vbeta segments and 13 reverse primers for TCR Jbeta segments. Amplification of the CDR3 region of rearranged TCR beta genes was performed with a multiplex PCR assay on genomic DNA. The Illumina HiSeq System was used to sequence the amplified TCR beta libraries as 87-base-pair reads. As for the original processing: In a later analysis, 80 million or so unique TCR beta chains were counted across the approximately 620 repertoires, and roughly 10 million of these chains were shared by at least two donors. To remove PCR and sequencing errors, raw reads were error-corrected and collapsed into unique sequences using a nearest-neighbor algorithm that merged closely related sequences. To assign V, D and J gene segments, CDR3 sequences were aligned to IMGT reference sequences. Each retained sequence needed at least a six-nucleotide match to both a V gene segment and a J gene segment. A rearrangement was called productive if the CDR3 had no stop codons and remained in frame with V and J, and every other rearrangement was called non-productive. Following IMGT convention, CDR3 was defined as the stretch from the second conserved V-encoded cysteine to the conserved J-encoded phenylalanine. The earlier analysis of about 610 of the donors excluded sequences that lacked an unambiguous match to a single V gene segment. In an earlier analysis of around 600 of the donors, V segments were called functional above 56.7% productive rearrangements and were called segregating when the between-donor standard deviation exceeded 5%. A statistical classification framework was built for diagnosing cytomegalovirus status from the catalog of TCR beta chain sequences. In a later analysis, V and J genes were assigned by comparing TCR nucleotide sequences against IMGT/GENE-DB human TR gene sequences. Using the TCRdist pipeline, a later analysis assigned CDR3 sequences along with most-parsimonious VDJ recombination scenarios. In a later analysis, each TCR beta chain was defined by its CDR3 amino acid sequence together with its V-gene family, and reads without a unique V-gene family were excluded. In a later analysis, 550 to 650 highly shared, low-generation-probability nucleotide sequences were removed to address suspected cross-contamination and a sequencing artifact. In a later analysis, a clonal expansion index was calculated for each public chain from normalized within-repertoire ranks of inferred template counts. Generation probabilities in a later analysis came from a VDJ recombination model fitted to out-of-frame rearrangements, and those results were checked against IGoR. In a later analysis, TCR-TCR, TCR-HLA and TCR-CMV co-occurrence was scored with hypergeometric tests, and a repertoire-size bias correction was applied to TCR pairs. To estimate false discovery rates, a later analysis permuted the HLA or CMV assignments 20 times. A later analysis grouped co-occurring TCRs with DBSCAN, adding TCRdist sequence similarity when clustering within HLA-allele-positive subsets. For co-occurrence clustering, repertoires with fewer than 30,000 or more than 120,000 public chains were excluded, along with roughly 5 repertoires with anomalous nucleotide sharing. The table was pulled from immuneACCESS by TCRdb, which kept in-frame rearrangements only. Such tables lose some clones; where checked, under half of the loss comes from unresolved V genes, and the rest has no known cause. That table is the source of V, J and clone size, and D and trimming were worked out from the DNA. Present in this sample are under 200,000 clones, 60% to 85% of which were seen just once. The ten largest clones add up to around 3% of the sample.

Points on this clone: The antigen this receptor binds is unknown. Per-nucleotide qualities are absent, and no much larger clonotype sits a single base away.

Including cysteine and phenylalanine, the CDR3 has 14 amino acids. Only the CDR3 portion is preserved as DNA: 42 bases, with reading frame beginning at the first base. The germline V gene (reference sequence) yields MNHEY for CDR1 and SMNVEV for CDR2. V and J lose 6 bases and 0 bases, and a span of 9 bases separates them. The cohort was made up of under 800 healthy bone marrow donors. At the time of sampling, every cohort member was nominally healthy, though immune exposures that went unrecorded were likely present. The donor tested CMV seropositive and was one of the 289 seropositive cohort members. Every donor gave a peripheral blood sample, and the peripheral blood mononuclear cells from that sample were used for TCR beta sequencing. The Qiagen DNeasy Blood Extraction Kit was used to extract genomic DNA from the blood cell samples. The paper's findings and limits, for the study overall: A later analysis associated 17,000 or so TCR beta sequences with specific HLA alleles at a false discovery rate of 0.05. Only TCR beta chains were sequenced in this cohort, and the absence of alpha or paired-chain data limited detectable features. Most TCR sequences were seen in very few donors, while some public TCRs were found in many individuals. V-gene and J-gene trimming of TCR beta chains was associated with a missense DCLRE1C variant in a later genetic analysis, and the association was replicated in an independent cohort. The only immune exposure information available for the cohort was CMV serostatus. According to a later analysis, TCR association rates differed among HLA loci, with DRB1 alleles showing the most associated TCRs and HLA-C alleles showing the fewest. A group of highly shared sequence variants was considered likely to be a technical artifact of the sequencing pipeline. In a later analysis, HLA-associated TCR beta chains showed more clonal expansion and lower generation probabilities than non-associated chains that were equally common. In the study, around 150 TCR beta chains were listed as associated with cytomegalovirus. Because counts were too low, roughly 17 rarely observed V segments, including chromosome 9 orphons, were left out of the earlier analysis of a few hundred of the donors. Roughly uniform sequencing depth across donors was assumed in presence/absence analyses, although this assumption may not hold. Linkage disequilibrium might explain the correlated functional status among segregating V segments, but an unknown experimental factor could not be excluded. When HLA alleles, especially DR and DQ, strongly co-occurred, attributing TCR associations to individual alleles was difficult. The authors suggested that the approach could potentially be generalized to other disease states and immunological phenotypes. The 87-base-pair reads could not distinguish some IMGT-functional V segments, including TRBV6-2 and TRBV6-3, so those segments were excluded. An earlier analysis of some 560 of the donors showed that most TCR beta V segments appeared in productive rearrangements either about 87% or about 30% of the time, which broadly matched IMGT annotations. A further reported finding was that TCR beta sequences accurately predicted the HLA-A and HLA-B alleles for most subjects in the first cohort. According to a later genetic analysis, donors in an Asian-associated ancestry cluster had fewer N-insertions in productive TCRs than the roughly 700-donor mean. In a later analysis, most CMV-associated TCR beta chains were found to appear HLA-restricted, with HLA associations seemingly driven largely by CMV exposure. Because HLA typing was missing for some donors at each locus, association tests included only the typed subset. In vitro tests confirmed that a few of the cytomegalovirus-associated TCR beta chains recognize cytomegalovirus antigens. In a later analysis, several top co-occurrence clusters were reported to appear linked to parvovirus B19, influenza, CMV and Epstein-Barr virus. The classifier was reported to diagnose cytomegalovirus status with high specificity and sensitivity in both the original cohort and the validation cohort.

This receptor was identified in a woman aged 45-65 years in good health and CMV-seropositive. The sequenced sample was PBMCs. The chain is encoded by TRBV27 joined to TRBJ1-3; no D segment can be confidently identified. The CDR3 in this case is CASRESYSGNTIYF. The DNA reads as follows: TGTGCCAGCAGGGAGTCATACTCTGGAAACACCATATATTTT.